These T cell receptor beta chains were read from a single sample in a study of blood T cell repertoires in COVID-19. Assay used: immunoSEQ multiplex PCR; TCRdb lists only in-frame clones, some missing. The sample holds 160,000 or so clones; roughly 80% are singletons and the top ten take approximately 14%. Specimen: peripheral blood. All receptors derive from a woman over 75 with acute or convalescent COVID-19. CDR3s leave out the opening cysteine and the closing phenylalanine or tryptophan. D genes are given only for firm matches.

cdr3_aa: ASSQGYTGQPQH; v_call: TRBV4-1; d_call: NA; j_call: TRBJ1-5
cdr3_aa: ASRSPPGYGYT; v_call: TRBV2; d_call: NA; j_call: TRBJ1-2
cdr3_aa: ASSFAAGAPKYEQY; v_call: TRBV28; d_call: NA; j_call: TRBJ2-7
cdr3_aa: ASLRRGDPYEQY; v_call: TRBV5-6; d_call: TRBD2; j_call: TRBJ2-7
cdr3_aa: ASSEFLYSNQPQH; v_call: TRBV2; d_call: NA; j_call: TRBJ1-5
cdr3_aa: ASSPSRVGNTEAF; v_call: TRBV2; d_call: NA; j_call: TRBJ1-1
cdr3_aa: AWTEQGDTEAF; v_call: TRBV30; d_call: TRBD1; j_call: TRBJ1-1
cdr3_aa: ASSLLGSYEQY; v_call: TRBV5-1; d_call: NA; j_call: TRBJ2-7
cdr3_aa: ASSQAGTNYGYT; v_call: TRBV3-1/TRBV3-2; d_call: NA; j_call: TRBJ1-2
cdr3_aa: ASSNREHNSPLH; v_call: TRBV6-6; d_call: NA; j_call: TRBJ1-6
cdr3_aa: ASSIDLELNQPQH; v_call: TRBV19; d_call: NA; j_call: TRBJ1-5
cdr3_aa: ASSYRGGRWADTQY; v_call: TRBV6-5; d_call: TRBD2; j_call: TRBJ2-3
cdr3_aa: ASSSGQNANIQY; v_call: TRBV5-1; d_call: TRBD1; j_call: TRBJ2-4
cdr3_aa: ASSSGLAQGFTDTQY; v_call: TRBV5-1; d_call: TRBD2; j_call: TRBJ2-3